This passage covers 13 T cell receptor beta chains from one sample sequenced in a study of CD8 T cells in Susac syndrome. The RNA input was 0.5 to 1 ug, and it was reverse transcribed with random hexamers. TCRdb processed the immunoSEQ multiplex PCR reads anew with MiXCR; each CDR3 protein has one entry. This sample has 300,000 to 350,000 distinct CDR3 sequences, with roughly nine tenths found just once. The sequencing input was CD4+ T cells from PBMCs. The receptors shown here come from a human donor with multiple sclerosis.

The CDR3 region is CASSLLGGGGTDTQYF. DNA for the CDR3: TGTGCCAGTAGCCTCCTGGGCGGGGGGGGCACAGATACGCAGTATTTT. The V gene is TRBV19, the J gene TRBJ2-3, with 9 bases that match TRBD2. J lost 1 base, V lost 6 bases, and 8 bases had no gene match. Germline CDR1 is LNHDA and CDR2 is SQIVND (reference sequence). The CDR3 runs 16 residues.

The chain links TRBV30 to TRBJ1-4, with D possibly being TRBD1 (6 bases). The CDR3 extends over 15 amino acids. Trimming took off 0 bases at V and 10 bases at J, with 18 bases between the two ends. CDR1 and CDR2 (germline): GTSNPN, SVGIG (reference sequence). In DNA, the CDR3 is TGTGCCTGGAGTGTACCGGGGGCCGGTGCTCGAAAACTGTTTTTT. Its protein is CAWSVPGAGARKLFF.

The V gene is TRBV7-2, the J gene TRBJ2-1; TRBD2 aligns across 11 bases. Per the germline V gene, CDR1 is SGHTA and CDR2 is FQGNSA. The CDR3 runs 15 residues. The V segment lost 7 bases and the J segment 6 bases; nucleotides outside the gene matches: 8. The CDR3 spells CASTPGLAALNEQFF. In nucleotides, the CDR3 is TGTGCCAGCACTCCGGGACTAGCGGCCCTCAATGAGCAGTTCTTC.

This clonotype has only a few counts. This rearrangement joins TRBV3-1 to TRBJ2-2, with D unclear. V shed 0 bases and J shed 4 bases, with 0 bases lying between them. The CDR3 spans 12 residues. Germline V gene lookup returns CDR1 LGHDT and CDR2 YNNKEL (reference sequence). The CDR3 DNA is TGTGCCAGCAGCCAAGACACCGGGGAGCTGTTTTTT. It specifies CASSQDTGELFF.

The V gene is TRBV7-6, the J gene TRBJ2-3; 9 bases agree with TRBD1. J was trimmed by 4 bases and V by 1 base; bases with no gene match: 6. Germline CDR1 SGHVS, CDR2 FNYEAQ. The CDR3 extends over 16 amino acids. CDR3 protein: CASSLGTGEGADTQYF. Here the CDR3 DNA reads TGTGCCAGCAGCTTAGGGACAGGGGAGGGGGCAGATACGCAGTATTTT.

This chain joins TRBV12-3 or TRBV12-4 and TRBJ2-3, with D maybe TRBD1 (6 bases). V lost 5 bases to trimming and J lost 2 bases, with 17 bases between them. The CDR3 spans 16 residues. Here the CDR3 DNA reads TGTGCCAGCAGTATTCCTACAGGGAGTTCCACAGATACGCAGTATTTT. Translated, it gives CASSIPTGSSTDTQYF.

In DNA form, the CDR3 reads TGTGCCAGCAGCCAATTCTTCAGCGCTAATTCTGGAAACACCATATATTTT. Translated: CASSQFFSANSGNTIYF. This chain uses TRBV3-1 with TRBJ1-3; D unresolved. The V gene lost 2 bases and the J gene lost 1 base, with 15 bases spanning the gap. The CDR3 is made up of 17 amino acids. Looked up from germline, CDR1 is LGHDT and CDR2 is YNNKEL (reference sequence).

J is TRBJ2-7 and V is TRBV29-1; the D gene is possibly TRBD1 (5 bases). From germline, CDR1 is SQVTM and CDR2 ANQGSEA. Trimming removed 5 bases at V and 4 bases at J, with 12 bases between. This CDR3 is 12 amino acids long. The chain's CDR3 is CSVSTALYEQYF. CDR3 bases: TGCAGCGTTTCGACAGCCTTGTACGAGCAGTACTTC.

CDR3: CASSYLDETQYF. In nucleotides, the CDR3 is TGTGCCAGTAGTTACCTAGACGAGACCCAGTACTTC. The chain employs TRBV19 and TRBJ2-5; D unclear. The CDR3 has 12 amino acids. Between the trimmed V and J ends, which lost 5 bases and 5 bases, there was a span of 9 bases. Germline V gives CDR1 LNHDA, CDR2 SQIVND (reference sequence).

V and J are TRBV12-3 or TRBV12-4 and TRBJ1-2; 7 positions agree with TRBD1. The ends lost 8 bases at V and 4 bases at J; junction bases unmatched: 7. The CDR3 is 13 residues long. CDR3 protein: CASRQGLSYGYTF. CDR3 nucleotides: TGTGCCAGCCGACAGGGACTATCCTATGGCTACACCTTC.

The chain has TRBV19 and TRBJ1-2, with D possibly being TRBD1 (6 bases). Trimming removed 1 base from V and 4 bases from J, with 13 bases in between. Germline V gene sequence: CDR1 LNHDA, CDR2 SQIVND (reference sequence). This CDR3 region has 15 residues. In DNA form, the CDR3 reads TGTGCCAGTAGTATAGCCCCCGGGACATCCTATGGCTACACCTTC. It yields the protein CASSIAPGTSYGYTF.

In DNA form, the CDR3 reads TGCAGTGCTAGGACGCGACTAGCGGGAGCCTACAATGAGCAGTTCTTC. Its protein is CSARTRLAGAYNEQFF. The gene calls are TRBV20-1 and TRBJ2-1; 12 nucleotides agree with TRBD2. V trimming: 3 bases; J trimming: 2 bases; junction bases outside the gene matches: 5. In germline, CDR1 is DFQATT, CDR2 SNEGSKA (reference sequence). The CDR3 length is 16 residues.

The CDR3 spells CASSSYKILAKNIQYF. The CDR3 DNA reads TGTGCCAGCAGTTCCTATAAGATACTAGCCAAAAACATTCAGTACTTC. The chain joins TRBV12-3 or TRBV12-4 to TRBJ2-4; D is unclear. With 4 bases removed from V and 0 bases from J, the gap between germline ends came to 13 bases. The CDR3 covers 16 residues.